Detailed here is one T cell receptor beta chain. What it binds is not known. Germline loops: CDR1 MGHRA, CDR2 YSYEKL. The CDR3 extends over 14 amino acids. V was pared by 1 base and J by 7 bases, with 13 bases between. Treatment defined: 15 to 20 received Ad26.COV2.S at low or high dose, single or two shots; 5 received placebo; per-sample allocation not given. Day 63 following the first vaccine or placebo injection was when the samples were taken. These data come from a study of Ad26.COV2.S vaccination and SARS-CoV-2 variants. Across the study: Ad26.COV2.S, an intramuscular injection, was given once or twice 56 days apart.

Assay: immunoSEQ multiplex PCR; the TCRdb copy retains only in-frame clones and omits some. The data hold under 550,000 clones, with 75% to 95% observed a single time. The study, taken as a whole, reports: Non-spike TCR breadth did not differ much between vaccine and placebo recipients.

The sample consisted of peripheral blood, taken in a trial of Ad26.COV2.S vaccine versus placebo. The chain carries TRBV4-1 and TRBJ1-2, with TRBD1 as a possible D gene (6 bases). The TCR sequence derives from a person between 18 and 59 years old who received the Ad26.COV2.S COVID-19 vaccine or a placebo. CDR3 nucleotides: TGCGCCAGCAGCCAAGGGCCGGGGGCCTTTGGCTACACCTTC. Its translation is CASSQGPGAFGYTF.